The present T cell receptor (beta chain) was sequenced within a study of control samples from healthy donors and cancer patients (dated by TCRdb to 2020 to 2021). A single count supports this clone. There is no known antigen for this receptor. There are no base qualities to consult, and no much larger clone falls within one base. The library was produced with the immunoSEQ multiplex PCR assay. The source is immuneACCESS, and TCRdb retained only in-frame sequences with V and J called. Part of the clones is not carried over; for the studies checked, unresolved V genes explain less than half of this, and the remainder is unexplained. The sample data list 140,000 or so clones, and around 90% of these were observed just once. The leading ten clones occupy 4.9% of the sample. CDR1 and CDR2, per the germline V gene, are SGHRS and YFSETQ. A distance of 9 bases separates the germline ends of V and J, which lose 6 bases and 2 bases respectively. From the cysteine through the phenylalanine, the CDR3 covers 13 amino acids. This entry keeps only the CDR3 DNA: 39 bases, framed from base 1.

The origin of this receptor is a man aged 25-45 years in good health. Recombination connected TRBV5-1 to TRBJ2-1; the D gene cannot be resolved reliably. The sequenced sample was blood. The CDR3 has the sequence CASKESPYNEQFF. The bases read TGCGCCAGCAAGGAGTCCCCCTACAATGAGCAGTTCTTC.